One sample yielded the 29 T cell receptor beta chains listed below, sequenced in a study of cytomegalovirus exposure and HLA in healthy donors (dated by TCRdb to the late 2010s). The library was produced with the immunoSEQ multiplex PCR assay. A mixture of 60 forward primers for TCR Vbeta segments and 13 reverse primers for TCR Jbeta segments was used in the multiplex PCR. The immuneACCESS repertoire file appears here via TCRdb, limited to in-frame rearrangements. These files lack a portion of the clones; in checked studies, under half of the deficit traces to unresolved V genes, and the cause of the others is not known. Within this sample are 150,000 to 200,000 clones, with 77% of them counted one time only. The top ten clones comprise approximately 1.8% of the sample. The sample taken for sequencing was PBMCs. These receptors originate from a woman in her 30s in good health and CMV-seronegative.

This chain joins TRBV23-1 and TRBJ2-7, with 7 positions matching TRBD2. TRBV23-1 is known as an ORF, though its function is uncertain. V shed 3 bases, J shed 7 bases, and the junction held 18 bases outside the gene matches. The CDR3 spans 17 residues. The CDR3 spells CASSHRCVSEGRGEQYF. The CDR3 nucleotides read TGCGCCAGCAGTCATAGGTGCGTTAGTGAGGGGCGGGGGGAGCAGTACTTC.

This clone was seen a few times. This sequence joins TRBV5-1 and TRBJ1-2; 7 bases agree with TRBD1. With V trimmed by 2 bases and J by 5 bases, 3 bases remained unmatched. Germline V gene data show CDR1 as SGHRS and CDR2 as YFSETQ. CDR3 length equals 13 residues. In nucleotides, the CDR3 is TGCGCCAGCAGCTTAGACAGGGTATATGGCTACACCTTC. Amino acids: CASSLDRVYGYTF.

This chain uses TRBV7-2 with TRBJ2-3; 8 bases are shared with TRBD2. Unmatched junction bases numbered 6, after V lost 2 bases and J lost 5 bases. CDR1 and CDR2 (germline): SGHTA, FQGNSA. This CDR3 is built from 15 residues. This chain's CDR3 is CASSLIGLAGDTQYF. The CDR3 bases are TGTGCCAGCAGCTTAATAGGCCTAGCGGGAGATACGCAGTATTTT.

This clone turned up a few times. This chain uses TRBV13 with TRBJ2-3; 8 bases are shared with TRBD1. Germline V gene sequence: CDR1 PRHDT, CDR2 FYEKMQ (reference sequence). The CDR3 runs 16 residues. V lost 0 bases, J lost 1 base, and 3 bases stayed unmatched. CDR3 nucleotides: TGTGCCAGCAGCTTAGGACAGGGGGAAGGCACAGATACGCAGTATTTT. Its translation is CASSLGQGEGTDTQYF.

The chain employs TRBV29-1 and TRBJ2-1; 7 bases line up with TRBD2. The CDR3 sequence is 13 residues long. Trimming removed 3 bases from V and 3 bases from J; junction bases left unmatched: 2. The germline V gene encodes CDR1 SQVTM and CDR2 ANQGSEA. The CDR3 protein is CSVERTSYNEQFF. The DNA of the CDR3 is TGCAGCGTTGAGCGGACTAGCTACAATGAGCAGTTCTTC.

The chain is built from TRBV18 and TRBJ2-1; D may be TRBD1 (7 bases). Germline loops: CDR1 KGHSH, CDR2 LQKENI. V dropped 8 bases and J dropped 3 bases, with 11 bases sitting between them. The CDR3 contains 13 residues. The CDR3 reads CASVQGGYNEQFF. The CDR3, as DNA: TGTGCCAGCGTGCAGGGGGGCTACAATGAGCAGTTCTTC.

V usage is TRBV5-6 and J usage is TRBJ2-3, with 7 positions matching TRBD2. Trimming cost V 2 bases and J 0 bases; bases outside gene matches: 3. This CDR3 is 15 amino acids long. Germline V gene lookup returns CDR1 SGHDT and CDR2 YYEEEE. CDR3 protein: CASSFGTTSTDTQYF. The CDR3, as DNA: TGTGCCAGCAGCTTCGGGACTACAAGCACAGATACGCAGTATTTT.

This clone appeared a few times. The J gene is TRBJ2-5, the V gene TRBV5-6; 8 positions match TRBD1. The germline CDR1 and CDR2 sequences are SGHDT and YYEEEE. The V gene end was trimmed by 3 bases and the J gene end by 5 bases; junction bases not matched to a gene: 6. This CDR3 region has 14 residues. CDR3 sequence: CASSSGQGLETQYF. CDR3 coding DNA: TGTGCCAGCAGCTCAGGACAGGGATTGGAGACCCAGTACTTC.

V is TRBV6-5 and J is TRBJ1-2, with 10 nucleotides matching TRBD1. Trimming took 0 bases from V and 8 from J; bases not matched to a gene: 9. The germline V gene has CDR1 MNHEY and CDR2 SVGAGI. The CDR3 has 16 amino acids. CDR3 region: CASSYSTAGTGVGYTF. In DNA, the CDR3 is TGTGCCAGCAGTTACTCTACCGCCGGGACAGGGGTAGGCTACACCTTC.

CDR3 sequence reads: CASSSLQGRGKAFF. The DNA for the CDR3 is TGTGCCAGCAGCTCCTTACAGGGCCGGGGAAAAGCTTTCTTT. The chain employs TRBV7-9 and TRBJ1-1; weak D call: TRBD1 (6 bases). The CDR3 length is 14 residues. Germline-derived CDR1 and CDR2 are SEHNR and FQNEAQ (reference sequence). Trimming stripped 4 bases from V and 9 bases from J, with 18 bases between.

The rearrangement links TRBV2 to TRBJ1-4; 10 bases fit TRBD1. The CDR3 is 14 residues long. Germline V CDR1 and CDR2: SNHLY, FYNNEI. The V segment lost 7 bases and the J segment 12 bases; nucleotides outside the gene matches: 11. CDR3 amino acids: CASILTGGVRELFF. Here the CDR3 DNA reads TGTGCCAGCATCCTGACAGGGGGCGTGAGGGAACTGTTTTTT.

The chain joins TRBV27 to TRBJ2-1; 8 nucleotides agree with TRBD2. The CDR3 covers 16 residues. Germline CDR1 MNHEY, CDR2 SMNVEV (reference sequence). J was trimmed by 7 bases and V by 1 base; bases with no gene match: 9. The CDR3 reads CASSLFASGSGNEQFF. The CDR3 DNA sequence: TGTGCCAGCAGTTTATTCGCTAGCGGGTCGGGGAATGAGCAGTTCTTC.

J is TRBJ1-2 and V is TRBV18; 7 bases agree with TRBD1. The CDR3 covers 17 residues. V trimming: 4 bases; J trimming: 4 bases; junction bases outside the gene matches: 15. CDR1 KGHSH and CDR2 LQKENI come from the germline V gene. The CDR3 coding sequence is TGTGCCAGCTCACTCCCTCCGACAGGGACCCTTCTCTATGGCTACACCTTC. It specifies CASSLPPTGTLLYGYTF.

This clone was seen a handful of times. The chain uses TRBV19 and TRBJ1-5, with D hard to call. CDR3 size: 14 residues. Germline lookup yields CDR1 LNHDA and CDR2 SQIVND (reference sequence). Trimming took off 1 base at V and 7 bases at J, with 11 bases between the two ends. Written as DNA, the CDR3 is TGTGCCAGTAGTATAGGAGCCGGGAACCAGCCCCAGCATTTT. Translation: CASSIGAGNQPQHF. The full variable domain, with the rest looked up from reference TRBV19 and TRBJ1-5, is DGGITQSPKYLFRKEGQNVTLSCEQNLNHDAMYWYRQDPGQGLRLIYYSQIVNDFQKGDIAEGYSVSREKKESFPLTVTSAQKNPTAFYLCASSIGAGNQPQHFGDGTRLSIL.

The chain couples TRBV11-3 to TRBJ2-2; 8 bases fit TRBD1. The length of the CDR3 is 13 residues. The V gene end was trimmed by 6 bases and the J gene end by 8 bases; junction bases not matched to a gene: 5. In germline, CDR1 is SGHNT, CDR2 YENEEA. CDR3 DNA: TGTGCCAGCAGAGGACAGGGATCTGGGGAGCTGTTTTTT. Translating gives CASRGQGSGELFF.

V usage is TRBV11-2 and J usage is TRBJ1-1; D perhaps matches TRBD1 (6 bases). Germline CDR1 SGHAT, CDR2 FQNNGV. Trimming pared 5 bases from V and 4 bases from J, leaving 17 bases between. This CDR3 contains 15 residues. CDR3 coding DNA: TGTGCCAGCAGCCCAAGCCGAACAGGGAGCACTGAAGCTTTCTTT. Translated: CASSPSRTGSTEAFF.

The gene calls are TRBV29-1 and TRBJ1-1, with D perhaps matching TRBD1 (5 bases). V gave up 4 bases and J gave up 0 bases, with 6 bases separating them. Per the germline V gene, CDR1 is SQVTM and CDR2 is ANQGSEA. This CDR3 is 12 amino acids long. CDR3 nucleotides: TGCAGCGTTGTAGGGGTGAACACTGAAGCTTTCTTT. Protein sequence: CSVVGVNTEAFF. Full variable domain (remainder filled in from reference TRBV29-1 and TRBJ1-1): SAVISQKPSRDICQRGTSLTIQCQVDSQVTMMFWYRQQPGQSLTLIATANQGSEATYESGFVIDKFPISRPNLTFSTLTVSNMSPEDSSIYLCSVVGVNTEAFFGQGTRLTVV.

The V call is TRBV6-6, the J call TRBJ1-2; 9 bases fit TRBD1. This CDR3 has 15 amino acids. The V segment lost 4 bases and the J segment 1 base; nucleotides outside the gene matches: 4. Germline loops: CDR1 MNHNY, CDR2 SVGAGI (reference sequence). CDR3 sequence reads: CASSSETGGNYGYTF. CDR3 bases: TGTGCCAGCAGTTCGGAGACAGGGGGTAACTATGGCTACACCTTC.

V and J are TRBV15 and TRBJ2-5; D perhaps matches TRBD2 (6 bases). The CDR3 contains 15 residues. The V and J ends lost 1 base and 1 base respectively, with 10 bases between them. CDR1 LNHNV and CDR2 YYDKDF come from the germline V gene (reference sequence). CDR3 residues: CATSRGRLVQETQYF. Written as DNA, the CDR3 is TGTGCCACCAGCAGAGGGCGACTAGTCCAAGAGACCCAGTACTTC.

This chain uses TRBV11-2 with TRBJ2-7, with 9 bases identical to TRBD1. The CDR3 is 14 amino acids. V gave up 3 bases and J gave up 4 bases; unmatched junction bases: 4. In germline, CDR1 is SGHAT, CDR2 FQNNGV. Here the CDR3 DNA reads TGTGCCAGCAGCTTCGGACAGGGGCAATACGAGCAGTACTTC. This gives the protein CASSFGQGQYEQYF.

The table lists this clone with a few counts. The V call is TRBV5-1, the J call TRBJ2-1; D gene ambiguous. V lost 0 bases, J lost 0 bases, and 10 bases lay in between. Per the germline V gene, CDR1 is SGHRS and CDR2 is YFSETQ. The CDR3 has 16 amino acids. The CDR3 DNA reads TGCGCCAGCAGCTTGGTTTCGGGTACCTCCTACAATGAGCAGTTCTTC. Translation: CASSLVSGTSYNEQFF.

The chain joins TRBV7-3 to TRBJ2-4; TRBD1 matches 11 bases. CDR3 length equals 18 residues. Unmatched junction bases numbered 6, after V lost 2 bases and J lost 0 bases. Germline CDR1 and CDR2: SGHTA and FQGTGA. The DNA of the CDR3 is TGTGCCAGCAGCTTACGGGACAGGGGGAACCAAGCCAAAAACATTCAGTACTTC. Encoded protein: CASSLRDRGNQAKNIQYF. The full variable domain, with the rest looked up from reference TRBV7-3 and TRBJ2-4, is GAGVSQTPSNKVTEKGKYVELRCDPISGHTALYWYRQSLGQGPEFLIYFQGTGAADDSGLPNDRFFAVRPEGSVSTLKIQRTERGDSAVYLCASSLRDRGNQAKNIQYFGAGTRLSVL.

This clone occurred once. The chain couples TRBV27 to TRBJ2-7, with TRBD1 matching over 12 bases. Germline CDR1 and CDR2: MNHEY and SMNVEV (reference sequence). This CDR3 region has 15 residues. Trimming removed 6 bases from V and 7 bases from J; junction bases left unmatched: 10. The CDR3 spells CASRDSGTGGCEQYF. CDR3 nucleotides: TGTGCCAGCAGAGACTCCGGGACAGGGGGCTGTGAGCAGTACTTC.

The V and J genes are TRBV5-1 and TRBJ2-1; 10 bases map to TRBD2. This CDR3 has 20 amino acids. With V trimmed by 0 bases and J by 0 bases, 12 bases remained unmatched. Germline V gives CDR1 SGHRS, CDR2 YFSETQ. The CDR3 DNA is TGCGCCAGCAGCTTGGTGTTTAGCGGGGGGATATACGACTCCTACAATGAGCAGTTCTTC. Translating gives CASSLVFSGGIYDSYNEQFF.

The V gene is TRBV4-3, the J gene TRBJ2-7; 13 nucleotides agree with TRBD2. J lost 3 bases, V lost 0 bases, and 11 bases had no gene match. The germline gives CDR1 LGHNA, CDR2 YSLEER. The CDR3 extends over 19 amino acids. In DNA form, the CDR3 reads TGCGCCAGCAGCCAAGAGACTAGCGGGAGGTCCGGACGCCTCTACGAGCAGTACTTC. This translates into CASSQETSGRSGRLYEQYF.

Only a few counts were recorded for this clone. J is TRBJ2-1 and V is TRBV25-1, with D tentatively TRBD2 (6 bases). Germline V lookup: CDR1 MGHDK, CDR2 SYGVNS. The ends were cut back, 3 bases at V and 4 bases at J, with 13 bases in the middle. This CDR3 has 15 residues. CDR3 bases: TGTGCCAGCAGTGATCGGGGGATGTTGTACAATGAGCAGTTCTTC. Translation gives CASSDRGMLYNEQFF.

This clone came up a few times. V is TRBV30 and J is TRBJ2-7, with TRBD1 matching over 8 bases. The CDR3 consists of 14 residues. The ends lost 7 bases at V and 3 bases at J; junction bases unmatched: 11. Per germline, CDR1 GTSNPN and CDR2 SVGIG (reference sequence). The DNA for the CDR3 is TGTGCCTTCAAAAGACAGGGGAACCTCTACGAGCAGTACTTC. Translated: CAFKRQGNLYEQYF.

The CDR3 region is CSASFRGGYTF. The CDR3 DNA sequence: TGCAGTGCTAGTTTCAGGGGTGGCTACACCTTC. The chain couples TRBV20-1 to TRBJ1-2, with a tentative D call TRBD1 (6 bases). The germline gives CDR1 DFQATT, CDR2 SNEGSKA (reference sequence). Trimming removed 3 bases at V and 7 bases at J, with 9 bases between. CDR3 length: 11 amino acids.

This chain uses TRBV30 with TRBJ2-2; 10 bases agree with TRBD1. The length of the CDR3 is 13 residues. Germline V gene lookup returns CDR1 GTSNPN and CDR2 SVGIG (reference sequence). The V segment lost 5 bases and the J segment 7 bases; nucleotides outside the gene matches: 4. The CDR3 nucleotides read TGTGCCTGGGACAGGGGGCAGGACGGGGAGCTGTTTTTT. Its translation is CAWDRGQDGELFF.